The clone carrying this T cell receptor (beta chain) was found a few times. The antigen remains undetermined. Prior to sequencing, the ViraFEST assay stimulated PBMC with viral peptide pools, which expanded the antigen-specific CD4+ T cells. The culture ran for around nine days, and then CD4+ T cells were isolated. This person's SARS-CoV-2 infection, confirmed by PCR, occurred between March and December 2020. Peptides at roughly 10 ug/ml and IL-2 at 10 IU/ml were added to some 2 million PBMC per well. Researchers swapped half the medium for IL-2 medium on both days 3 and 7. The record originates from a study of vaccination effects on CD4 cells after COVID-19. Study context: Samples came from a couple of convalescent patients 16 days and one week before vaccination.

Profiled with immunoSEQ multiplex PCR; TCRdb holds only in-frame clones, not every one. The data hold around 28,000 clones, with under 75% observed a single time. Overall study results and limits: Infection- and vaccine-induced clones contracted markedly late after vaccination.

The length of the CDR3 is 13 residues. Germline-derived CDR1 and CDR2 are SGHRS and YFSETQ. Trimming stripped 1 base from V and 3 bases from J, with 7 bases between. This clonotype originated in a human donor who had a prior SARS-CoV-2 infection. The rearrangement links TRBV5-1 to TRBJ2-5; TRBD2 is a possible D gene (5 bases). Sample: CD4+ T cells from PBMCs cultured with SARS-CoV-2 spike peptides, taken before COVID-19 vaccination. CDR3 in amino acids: CASSLPGKETQYF. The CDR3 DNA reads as TGCGCCAGCAGCTTGCCGGGAAAAGAGACCCAGTACTTC.